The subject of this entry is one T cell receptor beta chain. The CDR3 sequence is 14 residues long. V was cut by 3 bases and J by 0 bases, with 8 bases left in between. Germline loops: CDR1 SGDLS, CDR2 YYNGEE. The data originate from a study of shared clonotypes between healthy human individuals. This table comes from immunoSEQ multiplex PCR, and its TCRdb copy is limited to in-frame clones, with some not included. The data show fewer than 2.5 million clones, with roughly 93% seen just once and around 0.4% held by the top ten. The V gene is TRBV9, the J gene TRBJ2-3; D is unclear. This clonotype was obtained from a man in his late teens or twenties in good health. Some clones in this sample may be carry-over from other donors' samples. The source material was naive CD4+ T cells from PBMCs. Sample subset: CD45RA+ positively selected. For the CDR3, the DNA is TGTGCCAGCAGCGCCCACGTTAGCACAGATACGCAGTATTTT. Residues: CASSAHVSTDTQYF.